This T cell receptor (beta chain) was sequenced during a study of T-cell memory formation after mild COVID-19. MiXCR, run by TCRdb on the 5' RACE reads, gives a single entry per CDR3 protein. This table has 300,000 to 400,000 distinct CDR3 sequences, under 25% appearing once. Germline V CDR1 and CDR2: SGDLS, YYNGEE. This CDR3 is built from 16 residues. The V segment lost 2 bases and the J segment 0 bases; nucleotides outside the gene matches: 7. This clonotype occurred a few times. The sample comprised PBMCs or a T cell subset sorted from them (not recorded which). V and J are TRBV9 and TRBJ2-7, with TRBD2 matching over 8 bases. This receptor was identified in an adult woman who had mild COVID-19 (a few samples of this study predate the infection). Cell type and time point are not known. In DNA form, the CDR3 reads TGTGCCAGCAGCGTGGGCGGACTAGCCCTCTCCTACGAGCAGTACTTC. Translating gives CASSVGGLALSYEQYF.